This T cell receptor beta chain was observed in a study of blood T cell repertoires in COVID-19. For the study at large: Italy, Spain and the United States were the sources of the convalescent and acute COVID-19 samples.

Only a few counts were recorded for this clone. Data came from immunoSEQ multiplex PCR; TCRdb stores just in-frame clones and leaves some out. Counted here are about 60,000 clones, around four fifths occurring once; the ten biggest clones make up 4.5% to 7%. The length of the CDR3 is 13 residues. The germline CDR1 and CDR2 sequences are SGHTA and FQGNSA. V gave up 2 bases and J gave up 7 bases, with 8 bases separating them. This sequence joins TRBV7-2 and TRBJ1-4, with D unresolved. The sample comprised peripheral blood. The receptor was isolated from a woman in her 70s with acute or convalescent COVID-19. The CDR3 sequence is CASSLYSLEKLFF. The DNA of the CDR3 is TGTGCCAGCAGCTTATACAGCCTTGAAAAACTGTTTTTT.